This TCR beta chain stems from a study of shared clonotypes between healthy human individuals (TCRdb year 2020). With regard to the full study: Three men and a couple of women, aged 18 to 49 years, made up the cohort. To estimate repertoire size and how much clonotypes are shared between individuals, the study performed deep sequencing of blood TCR repertoires from 4 to 6 healthy adults. For each donor, three plates each were used for CD4 naive and CD4 memory, two plates were used for CD8 naive, and one plate was used for CD8 memory. Leukapheresis yielded between about 0.94 and 9.5 billion PBMCs per donor. Different laboratories and diverse techniques were used to prepare libraries and sequence TCR repertoires, to increase sequencing depth and limit assay-specific biases. The full study reports these points: Pairwise subsampling led to the expectation that sequencing depth would affect the degree of clonotype sharing among donors. Sampling was restricted to blood, and TCR repertoires in tissue are likely to differ from TCR repertoires in blood. Estimated clonotype richness was generally larger for naive than for memory subsets. Rarefaction of sorted-subset datasets indicated incomplete sequencing despite the large sequencing depth. Higher generation probabilities were observed for clonotypes shared by all four sorted-subset donors than for non-shared clonotypes. The small number of donors limited the genetic and exposure-history diversity represented. Sharing across a few donors was observed for approximately 4.6% of naive CD4, over 3% of naive CD8, 2% to 2.5% of memory CD4, and around 0.4% of memory CD8 clonotypes.

From its cysteine to its phenylalanine, the CDR3 spans 15 amino acids. Only the CDR3 DNA stays, 45 bases, in frame from base 1. Based on the germline V gene, the CDR1 and CDR2 sequences are MDHEN and SYDVKM. V is reduced by 6 bases and J by 8 bases, leaving a spacing of 19 bases between them. Using the deep immunoSEQ assay, TCR CDR3 regions were amplified from genomic DNA by multiplex PCR. For each cell subset, the extracted genomic DNA was distributed evenly across all wells of several immunoSEQ 96-well plates, and each plate served as one replicate. Each replicate PCR for sorted subsets received 150 to 250 ng genomic DNA, equal to about 30,000 T cell genomes. Purified libraries were measured with a Qubit 3.0 fluorometer, size-checked on a Bioanalyzer 2100, and measured again with the KAPA Library Quantification kit. Every immunoSEQ 96-well plate was sequenced on a separate single-read 150-cycle Illumina NextSeq 550 flow cell. Concerning the study's data processing: Because the immunoSEQ output included only junctional sequences and no quality scores, the filtering could not be the same as the filtering used for full-length reads. Sequences were annotated with PyIR, a Python wrapper for IgBLAST v1.9, and V/J genes and CDR3 were assigned using IMGT germline references. Reads with weak V/J assignments (E-value above 1e-6), missing CDR3, stop codons, out-of-frame junctions, or ambiguous translated residues were removed. V3J clonotypes were defined as sequences sharing an identical inferred V gene, J gene, and CDR3 amino acid sequence. The percentage overlap between two repertoires was calculated by dividing the number of shared unique clonotypes by the size of the smaller repertoire. RTK rarefaction, the Chao1 estimator, and Recon v2.1 estimates of unobserved clonotypes were used to assess repertoire richness. OLGA was used to compute generation probabilities for all TCRbeta clonotypes that the gDNA method yielded from several donors. Not all clones reach the TCRdb copy of this immuneACCESS table, which keeps in-frame sequences only. Checked studies attribute under half of the gap to unresolved V genes and leave the rest unexplained. The DNA gave D and trimming, while V, J and clone size come from that table. Across this sample there are around 1.5 million clones, with 95% to 99% seen only once. Of the sample, less than 0.55% is held by the ten largest clones.

Healthy HIV-negative adults with no recently reported acute infections or vaccinations were included as donors. All donors were Caucasian adults living in Nashville, Tennessee, USA. Magnetic negative selection was used to enrich CD4+ T cells, after which naive cells were positively selected on CD45RA and the negative fraction became the memory subset. Blood was obtained by leukapheresis, after which PBMCs were separated by Ficoll-Histopaque density gradient centrifugation and cryopreserved in liquid nitrogen vapor phase. Purity and quantity of every magnetically sorted T cell population were checked by analytical flow cytometry. From each sorted fraction, genomic DNA was isolated and quantified by UV absorbance on a Nanodrop 2000c. In the case of this clone: Its antigen is still unknown. No much larger clone exists at a distance of one base, and base qualities are not known.

Material for sequencing was naive CD4+ T cells sorted from blood. This sample's cell subset or site label indicates: CD45RA+ positively selected. The origin of this receptor is a man younger than 45 in good health. The chain is made from TRBV28 and TRBJ1-4; a tentative D call is TRBD1 (6 bases match). The CDR3 has the sequence CASSHGGGAGEKLFF. The bases read TGTGCCAGCAGCCACGGAGGGGGGGCCGGAGAAAAACTGTTTTTT.